These 4 T cell receptor beta chains were all obtained from the same sample, sequenced in a study of blood T cell repertoires in COVID-19. Clones were read by immunoSEQ multiplex PCR, and TCRdb kept only the in-frame ones, dropping some. The sample includes more than 250,000 clones, around 80% of them seen just once. Material for sequencing was peripheral blood. The receptors here all came from a woman between 45 and 60 years old with acute or convalescent COVID-19.

The chain links TRBV27 to TRBJ2-5, with 11 bases matching TRBD1. This CDR3 spans 14 amino acids. Germline CDR1 and CDR2: MNHEY and SMNVEV (reference sequence). V lost 5 bases and J lost 4; bases outside the gene matches: 3. The CDR3 DNA reads TGTGCCAGCAGTCCGGGACAGGGGGTAGAGACCCAGTACTTC. Residues: CASSPGQGVETQYF.

This clone was recorded once. In DNA, the CDR3 is TGTGCCAGTAGTACTCGGGGGACTAATGAAAAACTGTTTTTT. It translates to CASSTRGTNEKLFF. The chain recombines TRBV19 with TRBJ1-4, with D tentatively TRBD1 (5 bases). Germline lookup yields CDR1 LNHDA and CDR2 SQIVND (reference sequence). V was trimmed by 4 bases and J by 2 bases, leaving 8 bases between them. This CDR3 spans 14 amino acids. The variable domain in full, with the rest retrieved from reference TRBV19 and TRBJ1-4, is DGGITQSPKYLFRKEGQNVTLSCEQNLNHDAMYWYRQDPGQGLRLIYYSQIVNDFQKGDIAEGYSVSREKKESFPLTVTSAQKNPTAFYLCASSTRGTNEKLFFGSGTQLSVL.

This clone is a singleton in its sample. The gene calls are TRBV6-4 and TRBJ1-3; the match to TRBD1 covers 7 bases. Trimming took 6 bases from V and 0 from J; bases not matched to a gene: 5. This CDR3 has 15 residues. Germline V lookup: CDR1 MRHNA, CDR2 SNTAGT. In DNA, the CDR3 is TGTGCCAGCAGGAGGGACAGTAACTCTGGAAACACCATATATTTT. This gives the protein CASRRDSNSGNTIYF.

This sequence joins TRBV6-4 and TRBJ1-1; D is unclear. The length of the CDR3 is 15 residues. Trimming removed 2 bases from V and 6 bases from J, with 16 bases in between. Per the germline V gene, CDR1 is MRHNA and CDR2 is SNTAGT. CDR3 protein: CASSDRPGSSAEAFF. The CDR3 DNA reads TGTGCCAGCAGTGACAGACCGGGATCGAGCGCTGAAGCTTTCTTT.